This TCR beta chain was retrieved from a study of T cells in Graves' hyperthyroidism and ophthalmopathy (dated by TCRdb to the late 2010s). Regarding the study in general: Peripheral blood samples were taken at initial diagnosis, before any treatment was given. The study also compared thyroid tissue and blood T-cell repertoires from five or six Graves' hyperthyroidism patients. An independent validation cohort of some 18 hyperthyroidism patients and about 16 patients who later progressed to ophthalmopathy tested prospective prediction of ophthalmopathy. Once sampling was done, hyperthyroidism patients were given methimazole at a starting dose of 30 mg daily, whereas ophthalmopathy patients were given high-dose intravenous methylprednisolone. The 100 discovery patients were divided at random into training and test sets in a 7:3 ratio. To identify distinguishing TCR V-J signatures, a discovery cohort of some 99 patients was used, comprising 43 with Graves' ophthalmopathy and around 57 with stable Graves' hyperthyroidism. The paper reports TCR Vbeta CDR3 sequencing of approximately 140 peripheral blood samples: 43 ophthalmopathy, under 80 hyperthyroidism and some 17 progressor patients. What the authors observed across the whole study: No statistical method was used to set the sample size in advance, and investigators knew the group allocation. A model built on a 13 V-J signature distinguished ophthalmopathy from stable hyperthyroidism, reaching 85% to 90% sensitivity and 81.08% specificity in cross-validation and 80%/75% in testing. Blood samples also contained most of the expanded thyroid clonotypes (frequency above 0.001), which suggests that blood repertoires may reflect thyroid immune responses. In validation, the model predicted progression to ophthalmopathy a median of about 5.9 months before onset, with roughly 68% sensitivity and almost 75% specificity.

TCR beta CDR3 regions were amplified from RNA transcripts. The TCR CDR3 was subjected to a first round of RT-PCR using the HTBI primer set and the Qiagen OneStep RT-PCR kit. A second multiplex PCR round built the libraries, followed by size selection and purification. The libraries were sequenced on an Illumina HiSeq2000 using paired-end 100 bp reads. Processing in the source paper ran as follows. SOAPnuke was used to process the raw data, with reads discarded if the reads contained adapters or uncalled bases, had a mean Phred below 15, or lacked an exact constant-primer or identifier match. COPE v1.2.5 was used to merge high-quality paired reads, and clonotypes were defined as unique nucleotide sequences. Clonotypes were aligned to IMGT TRBV, TRBD and TRBJ reference segments using MiTCR v1.1. Analysis was restricted to V-J combinations with a frequency above 0.0001, which covered approximately 99% of repertoires. The TCS score was defined as the ratio of F50 (clonal expansion) to E x V (chaos), calculated using BLOSUM62-based TCRdist between CDR3 peptides within each V-J. Welch's t-statistics and random forest reduced some 510 V-J features to 10 to 15, which were used in a naive Bayes classifier (R e1071). Through fastp at Q25 and MiXCR, TCRdb rebuilt clones from the public reads, retaining in-frame beta chains. Every distinct CDR3 protein forms one entry, paired with its most common genes and DNA. The authors' filters were not applied to this entry. This sample is represented by some 600,000 distinct CDR3 sequences; around 13% of them were singletons. More than 5% of the sample is held by the ten biggest clonotypes.

This clonotype was seen ten or more times. What this receptor recognizes is not known. Base qualities were left out, and no much larger clone turns up one base away. Including the terminal cysteine and phenylalanine, the CDR3 comprises 14 residues. Left in the record is the CDR3 DNA by itself, 42 bases read in frame from the first base. From a lookup of the germline V gene, CDR1 and CDR2 are MNHEY and SVGAGI. V lost 2 bases and J lost 4 bases; the stretch between them is 11 bases long. Hyperthyroidism patients were aged 18 to 65 years and newly diagnosed, with disease duration of less than 2 months. Exclusion was applied to patients with uncontrolled infections, other autoimmune diseases, pregnancy or lactation. Clinical symptoms, serum thyroxine and TRAb, thyroid ultrasound, and orbital computed tomography formed the basis for the diagnoses. For progressor patients, blood was drawn at the first diagnosis of hyperthyroidism, before any ophthalmopathy symptoms had appeared. Ficoll-Paque density gradient centrifugation was used to isolate PBMCs from 9.5 to 10 ml of fresh peripheral blood. Progressor patients were defined as those initially diagnosed with Graves' hyperthyroidism in whom ophthalmopathy developed during follow-up. Total RNA was extracted with Trizol reagent, and quality was checked on an Agilent 2100 Bioanalyzer.

This TCR was recovered from a woman aged 25 to 45 with Graves' hyperthyroidism that later progressed to Graves' ophthalmopathy. Material: blood. The V and J segments used are TRBV6-5 and TRBJ2-5; the D gene assignment is ambiguous. The nucleotide sequence reads as follows: TGTGCCAGCAGTTACGCGTCCTGGGGAGAGACCCAGTACTTC. Translated, it gives CASSYASWGETQYF.